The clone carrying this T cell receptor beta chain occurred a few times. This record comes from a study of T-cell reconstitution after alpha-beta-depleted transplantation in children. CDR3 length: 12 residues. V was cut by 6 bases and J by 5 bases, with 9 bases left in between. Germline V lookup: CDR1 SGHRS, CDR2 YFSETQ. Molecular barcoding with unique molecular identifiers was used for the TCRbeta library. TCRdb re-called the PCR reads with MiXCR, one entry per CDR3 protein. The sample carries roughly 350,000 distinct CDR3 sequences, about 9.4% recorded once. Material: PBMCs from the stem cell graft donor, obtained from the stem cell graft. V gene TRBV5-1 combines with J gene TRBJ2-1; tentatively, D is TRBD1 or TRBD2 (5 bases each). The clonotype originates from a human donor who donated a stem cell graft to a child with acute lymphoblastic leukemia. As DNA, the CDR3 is TGCGCCAGCATGAGGGGAAACAATGAGCAGTTCTTC. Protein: CASMRGNNEQFF. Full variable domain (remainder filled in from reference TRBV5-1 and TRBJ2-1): KAGVTQTPRYLIKTRGQQVTLSCSPISGHRSVSWYQQTPGQGLQFLFEYFSETQRNKGNFPGRFSGRQFSNSRSEMNVSTLELGDSALYLCASMRGNNEQFFGPGTRLTVL.